This entry concerns a single TCR beta chain. The assay was immunoSEQ multiplex PCR, and TCRdb's table has in-frame clones only and misses some. This sample has some 150,000 clones; over 75% occur once, and the top ten carry 0.85% to 1.4%. This record belongs to a study of OX40 agonist ivuxolimab in advanced cancers. Overall study: At 0.01 to 10 mg/kg, ivuxolimab was administered intravenously to patients every 2 weeks.

Germline-derived CDR1 and CDR2 are LNHDA and SQIVND (reference sequence). Trimming removed 6 bases at V and 1 base at J, with 11 bases between. This CDR3 is 14 amino acids long. Material: CD4+ or CD8+ T cells sorted from blood, obtained in a trial of the OX40 agonist ivuxolimab. This TCR derives from an adult with an advanced solid tumor such as melanoma, head and neck, liver or kidney cancer. The chain joins TRBV19 to TRBJ2-3; possibly TRBD1 for D (6 bases). For the CDR3, the DNA is TGTGCCAGTAGGGGGGCGGGCCGCACAGATACGCAGTATTTT. Amino acids: CASRGAGRTDTQYF.